This paragraph reports one T cell receptor beta chain. This specimen belongs to a study of blood T cell repertoires in COVID-19. Study summary: Collection of acute and convalescent COVID-19 samples took place in the United States, Italy and Spain. Sample material is recorded as cDNA or gDNA derived from T cells, B-cell-depleted T cells, or PBMCs.

Per the original methods: Estimates of nucleated cell counts were drawn from the amplification of reference gene primers. Generated by immunoSEQ multiplex PCR, the TCRdb table keeps only in-frame clones and is missing some. The V and J calls and the clone size are those of that table, but D and trimming were determined from the DNA. This sample has about 170,000 clones; about 86% occur once, and the top ten carry 11%. Looked up from germline, CDR1 is SGHAT and CDR2 is FQNNGV. The CDR3 totals 14 residues. The V end was cut by 5 bases, the J end by 0 bases, with 10 bases between. The chain combines TRBV11-2 with TRBJ1-1, with D perhaps matching TRBD1 (5 bases). This TCR was recovered from a man aged 65-85 years with active or convalescent COVID-19. The sample taken for sequencing was peripheral blood. This CDR3 is CASSEGRVNTEAFF. The CDR3 nucleotides are TGTGCCAGCAGCGAAGGCAGGGTGAACACTGAAGCTTTCTTT.